The subject of this entry is one T cell receptor beta chain. cDNA synthesis used the whole RNA isolate, giving expressed TCRB sequences. Repertoires were generated with immunoSEQ multiplex PCR, while TCRdb's copy carries only in-frame clones and drops some. The table records hundreds of thousands of clones, about 63% of them present only once. The data are from a study of beta chain features in type 1 diabetes. The CDR3 is 12 amino acids. The germline V gene encodes CDR1 SNHLY and CDR2 FYNNEI. The rearrangement links TRBV2 to TRBJ2-6; D is undetermined. The sequenced sample was naive CD4+ T cells from blood. This TCR was recovered from a man younger than 45 in good health. The CDR3 region is CALGSGANVLTF. CDR3 DNA: TGTGCTCTGGGGTCAGGGGCCAACGTCCTGACTTTC.